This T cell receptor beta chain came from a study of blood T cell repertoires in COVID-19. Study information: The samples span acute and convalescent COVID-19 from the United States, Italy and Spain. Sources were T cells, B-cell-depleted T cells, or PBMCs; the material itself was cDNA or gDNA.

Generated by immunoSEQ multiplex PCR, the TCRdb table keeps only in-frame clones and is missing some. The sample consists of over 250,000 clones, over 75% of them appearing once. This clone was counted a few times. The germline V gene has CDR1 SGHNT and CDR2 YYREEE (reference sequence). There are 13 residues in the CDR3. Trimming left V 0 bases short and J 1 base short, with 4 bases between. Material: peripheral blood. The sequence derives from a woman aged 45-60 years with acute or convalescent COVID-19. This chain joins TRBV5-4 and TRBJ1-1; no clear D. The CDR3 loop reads CASSLVSNTEAFF. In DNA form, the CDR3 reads TGTGCCAGCAGCTTGGTCTCGAACACTGAAGCTTTCTTT.